The present T cell receptor (beta chain) was sequenced within a study of T cells in localized non-small cell lung cancer. Germline values: CDR1 MDHEN, CDR2 SYDVKM. Unmatched junction bases numbered 7, after V lost 2 bases and J lost 4 bases. The CDR3 is made up of 17 amino acids. Some clones are missing from TCRdb's copy, which holds only in-frame ones; the method was immunoSEQ multiplex PCR. This table has over 30,000 clones, approximately 88% appearing once. The sequences come from peripheral blood, collected before any cancer treatment. The receptor comes from a woman aged 35 to 69 with stage I lung adenocarcinoma. V is TRBV28 and J is TRBJ2-2, with 10 nucleotides matching TRBD2. The CDR3 coding sequence is TGTGCCAGCAGTTTACTGGTACTAGCGGGAAGCACCGGGGAGCTGTTTTTT. This gives the protein CASSLLVLAGSTGELFF.